The 6 T cell receptor beta chains in this list originate from one sample, sequenced in a study of response to subunit inactivated influenza vaccine. MiXCR was run by TCRdb on the RT-PCR reads, yielding one entry per CDR3 protein. The sample records some 500,000 distinct CDR3 sequences, approximately 15% being singletons. This material consisted of CD4+ T cells sorted from PBMCs, taken around 25 months after vaccination. These receptors originate from a man between 50 and 75 years old who received an inactivated influenza vaccine.

The chain couples TRBV28 to TRBJ1-1; no firm D call. The CDR3 consists of 13 residues. Trimming took off 1 base at V and 4 bases at J, with 7 bases between the two ends. Germline V gene data show CDR1 as MDHEN and CDR2 as SYDVKM. The CDR3 DNA reads TGTGCCAGCAGTTTATCTTCCTTCACTGAAGCTTTCTTT. Protein: CASSLSSFTEAFF.

This clonotype was detected many times. This chain uses TRBV28 with TRBJ2-3, with 7 nucleotides matching TRBD1. V was clipped by 3 bases and J by 5 bases; unmatched bases: 2. Per germline, CDR1 MDHEN and CDR2 SYDVKM. This CDR3 has 13 amino acids. In nucleotides, the CDR3 is TGTGCCAGCAGTTTCACAGGGGTAGATACGCAGTATTTT. Translation gives CASSFTGVDTQYF.

This sequence joins TRBV11-2 and TRBJ2-1; tentative D call: TRBD1 (5 bases). The V end was cut by 6 bases, the J end by 8 bases, with 14 bases between. The V gene's germline CDR1 is SGHAT and CDR2 FQNNGV. The length of the CDR3 is 13 residues. In DNA form, the CDR3 reads TGTGCCAGCAGTCCGGGCAGGGTCCATGAGCAGTTCTTC. It is translated as CASSPGRVHEQFF.

This chain connects TRBV6-2 or TRBV6-3 to TRBJ2-1, with a tentative D call TRBD1 (6 bases). Germline CDR1 reads MNHEY; CDR2 reads SVGEGT. Trimming stripped 8 bases from V and 0 bases from J, with 14 bases between. The CDR3 runs to 15 residues. The CDR3, as DNA: TGTGCCAGCGGCAGGGGTTCTCGCTCCTACAATGAGCAGTTCTTC. Protein product: CASGRGSRSYNEQFF.

This chain links TRBV5-5 with TRBJ1-2; tentative D call: TRBD1 (6 bases). Deletions cut 4 bases from V and 3 bases from J, with 19 bases between. The CDR3 length is 16 residues. Germline values: CDR1 SGHKS, CDR2 YYEKEE (reference sequence). CDR3 loop: CASSPLGGDGYYGYTF. CDR3 bases: TGTGCCAGCAGCCCCCTAGGGGGGGACGGATACTATGGCTACACCTTC.

This chain connects TRBV12-3 or TRBV12-4 to TRBJ2-7; D is perhaps TRBD2 (6 bases). The CDR3 consists of 14 residues. V shed 11 bases and J shed 1 base, with 18 bases lying between them. The DNA for the CDR3 is TGTGCCTCCCTCCTTGTGGGGGGATCCTACGAGCAGTACTTC. This gives the protein CASLLVGGSYEQYF.